One sample yielded the 23 T cell receptor beta chains listed below, sequenced in a study of cytomegalovirus exposure and HLA in healthy donors. This table comes from immunoSEQ multiplex PCR, and its TCRdb copy is limited to in-frame clones, with some not included. Among about 98,000 clones listed, approximately 84% were seen once. The sample taken for sequencing was PBMCs. The receptors come from a man younger than 30 in good health and CMV-seropositive.

The rearrangement links TRBV7-3 to TRBJ2-6; possibly TRBD1 for D (5 bases). Trimming removed 0 bases at V and 2 bases at J, with 5 bases between. CDR1 SGHTA and CDR2 FQGTGA come from the germline V gene. The CDR3 sequence is 15 residues long. The CDR3, as DNA: TGTGCCAGCAGCTTAACCAGGGCTGGGGCCAACGTCCTGACTTTC. It specifies CASSLTRAGANVLTF.

With respect to this clone: This specimen includes other DNA sequences encoding the same CDR3. The chain carries TRBV6-6 and TRBJ2-7, with no clear D. The length of the CDR3 is 11 residues. V lost 0 bases to trimming and J lost 6 bases, with 3 bases between them. The germline CDR1 and CDR2 sequences are MNHNY and SVGAGI (reference sequence). The CDR3 DNA sequence: TGTGCCAGCAGTTACTCGCGCGAGCAGTACTTC. This sequence encodes CASSYSREQYF.

A single count supports this clone. The J gene is TRBJ2-5, the V gene TRBV5-1; TRBD2 aligns across 8 bases. Germline V CDR1 and CDR2: SGHRS, YFSETQ. V dropped 5 bases and J dropped 2; count of bases not matched to a gene: 8. The CDR3 is 15 residues long. CDR3 DNA: TGCGCCAGCAGGCTGGCTACTAGCGGTCAAGAGACCCAGTACTTC. Amino acid sequence: CASRLATSGQETQYF.

The chain employs TRBV5-8 and TRBJ1-2; D remains ambiguous. Germline V gives CDR1 SGHTS, CDR2 YDEGEE. The CDR3 runs 16 residues. V was shortened by 0 bases and J by 0 bases, with 12 bases between the two germline ends. The CDR3 DNA is TGTGCCAGCAGCTTGGTATCCGGACTTCCTAACTATGGCTACACCTTC. This sequence encodes CASSLVSGLPNYGYTF.

This clone was recorded a few times. The rearrangement uses TRBV4-1 and TRBJ2-1; 7 nucleotides align to TRBD2. Germline CDR1 reads MGHRA; CDR2 reads YSYEKL. The CDR3 loop spans 14 amino acids. V dropped 5 bases and J dropped 4; count of bases not matched to a gene: 5. CDR3 amino acids: CASSGLLAYNEQFF. The DNA of the CDR3 is TGCGCCAGCAGCGGTCTACTAGCGTACAATGAGCAGTTCTTC.

CDR3 amino acids: CASSLDGSGANVLTF. The CDR3 bases are TGTGCCAGCAGCCTAGACGGCTCTGGGGCCAACGTCCTGACTTTC. The chain employs TRBV7-3 and TRBJ2-6; D uncertain. This CDR3 contains 15 residues. Germline loops: CDR1 SGHTA, CDR2 FQGTGA. Trimming shortened V by 5 bases and J by 0 bases, and 8 bases separated the two germline ends. Combining the CDR3 with reference TRBV7-3 and TRBJ2-6 gives the whole variable domain GAGVSQTPSNKVTEKGKYVELRCDPISGHTALYWYRQSLGQGPEFLIYFQGTGAADDSGLPNDRFFAVRPEGSVSTLKIQRTERGDSAVYLCASSLDGSGANVLTFGAGSRLTVL.

This clone showed up just once. The chain carries TRBV4-3 and TRBJ1-2; 8 bases match TRBD1. Germline V CDR1 and CDR2: LGHNA, YSLEER. The CDR3 has 16 residues. J gave up 4 bases and V 3 bases, and 10 bases lay outside the gene matches. The CDR3 region is CASSQSSRGRSYGYTF. As DNA, the CDR3 is TGCGCCAGCAGCCAGAGCAGCAGGGGGCGCAGCTATGGCTACACCTTC.

The chain recombines TRBV5-4 with TRBJ1-6; 7 bases are shared with TRBD1. Germline V gene data show CDR1 as SGHNT and CDR2 as YYREEE (reference sequence). The length of the CDR3 is 14 residues. V lost 0 bases to trimming and J lost 6 bases; unmatched junction nucleotides: 0. The CDR3, as DNA: TGTGCCAGCAGCTTGGCAGGGGGTAATTCACCCCTCCACTTT. The encoded protein is CASSLAGGNSPLHF.

The chain uses TRBV7-2 and TRBJ1-5, with a weak D call TRBD1 (5 bases). Germline V gene sequence: CDR1 SGHTA, CDR2 FQGNSA. Trimming took off 5 bases at V and 6 bases at J, with 17 bases between the two ends. CDR3 size: 15 residues. CDR3 coding DNA: TGTGCCAGCAGCCCATTCGCGGGGGTGGGTCAGCCCCAGCATTTT. Translated: CASSPFAGVGQPQHF. Combining the CDR3 with reference TRBV7-2 and TRBJ1-5 gives the whole variable domain GAGVSQSPSNKVTEKGKDVELRCDPISGHTALYWYRQSLGQGLEFLIYFQGNSAPDKSGLPSDRFSAERTGGSVSTLTIQRTQQEDSAVYLCASSPFAGVGQPQHFGDGTRLSIL.

The chain combines TRBV11-3 with TRBJ2-5; TRBD2 agrees at 13 bases. V lost 7 bases and J lost 3; bases outside the gene matches: 5. The CDR3 totals 15 residues. Germline loops: CDR1 SGHNT, CDR2 YENEEA. DNA of the CDR3: TGTGCCAGCACTCCCGGACTAGCGGGAGAAGAGACCCAGTACTTC. Its protein product is CASTPGLAGEETQYF.

The chain has TRBV19 and TRBJ1-1, with 7 bases aligning to TRBD1. The length of the CDR3 is 13 residues. The trim removed 7 bases at V and 5 bases at J, leaving 7 bases unmatched. The V gene's germline CDR1 is LNHDA and CDR2 SQIVND (reference sequence). The CDR3 DNA is TGTGCCAGTAAAGATACAGGGGTAACTGAAGCTTTCTTT. Translating it yields CASKDTGVTEAFF.

The genes are TRBV29-1 and TRBJ1-3; perhaps TRBD1 as D (6 bases). V was cut by 3 bases and J by 2 bases, with 14 bases left in between. Looked up from germline, CDR1 is SQVTM and CDR2 is ANQGSEA. The CDR3 extends over 15 amino acids. CDR3 coding DNA: TGCAGCGTTGACACCCAGGGGTCGACTGGAAACACCATATATTTT. Translation: CSVDTQGSTGNTIYF.

The V and J genes are TRBV4-3 and TRBJ2-7; TRBD2 aligns across 11 bases. J lost 2 bases, V lost 5 bases, and 5 bases had no gene match. Germline loops: CDR1 LGHNA, CDR2 YSLEER. The CDR3 extends over 15 amino acids. The CDR3 nucleotides are TGCGCCAGCAGCTTCGGACTAGCGGGTACCTACGAGCAGTACTTC. It is translated as CASSFGLAGTYEQYF.

The chain uses TRBV27 and TRBJ2-5, with TRBD1 matching 8 bases. V gave up 5 bases and J gave up 4 bases; unmatched junction bases: 15. This CDR3 region has 17 residues. From germline, CDR1 is MNHEY and CDR2 SMNVEV (reference sequence). The DNA for the CDR3 is TGTGCCAGCAGTGCGCAGGGGGCGCGGGTTTTAGGAGAGACCCAGTACTTC. Protein product: CASSAQGARVLGETQYF.

This chain joins TRBV29-1 and TRBJ1-2; tentatively, D is TRBD1 (6 bases). Looked up from germline, CDR1 is SQVTM and CDR2 is ANQGSEA. This CDR3 is 13 amino acids long. V gave up 3 bases and J gave up 2 bases, with 10 bases separating them. The CDR3 protein is CSVDGQGNYGYTF. As DNA, the CDR3 is TGCAGCGTTGATGGGCAGGGGAACTATGGCTACACCTTC.

This sequence joins TRBV7-9 and TRBJ2-4; D call uncertain. Germline loops: CDR1 SEHNR, CDR2 FQNEAQ (reference sequence). Trimming cost V 3 bases and J 2 bases, with 8 bases left between them. The CDR3 has 14 amino acids. The CDR3 nucleotides are TGTGCCAGCAGCTTGGTAGAAACCAAAAACATTCAGTACTTC. Translating gives CASSLVETKNIQYF.

CDR3 protein: CASSSGTSGRRGTDTQYF. Written as DNA, the CDR3 is TGTGCCAGCAGCTCCGGGACTAGCGGGAGAAGGGGCACAGATACGCAGTATTTT. The chain carries TRBV28 and TRBJ2-3; 14 positions agree with TRBD2. The CDR3 length is 18 residues. Germline V gene lookup returns CDR1 MDHEN and CDR2 SYDVKM. With 6 bases clipped from V and 1 base from J, the junction kept 9 bases outside the gene matches.

Written as DNA, the CDR3 is TGTGCCAGCAGTGAACTAGCGGGAGGGGGAATTACCTACGAGCAGTACTTC. Protein: CASSELAGGGITYEQYF. V usage is TRBV6-1 and J usage is TRBJ2-7; 12 bases agree with TRBD2. Germline assignment: CDR1 MNHNS and CDR2 SASEGT. V was clipped by 2 bases and J by 2 bases; unmatched bases: 7. This CDR3 region has 17 residues.

This chain joins TRBV5-1 and TRBJ1-4, with D tentatively TRBD1 (6 bases). The CDR3 contains 15 residues. V was shortened by 4 bases and J by 4 bases, with 14 bases between the two germline ends. Germline CDR1 is SGHRS and CDR2 is YFSETQ. The CDR3 here is CASSLGGQNNEKLFF. The CDR3, as DNA: TGCGCCAGCAGCCTGGGGGGGCAGAATAATGAAAAACTGTTTTTT.

The rearrangement joins TRBV19 to TRBJ2-1, with 10 bases that match TRBD2. CDR1 and CDR2 from the germline V gene are LNHDA and SQIVND (reference sequence). V shed 7 bases and J 10 bases; nucleotides not matched to a gene: 4. CDR3 length: 12 residues. DNA of the CDR3: TGTGCCAGTATCTCACTAGCGGGAGAGCAGTTCTTC. Translating gives CASISLAGEQFF.

The V call is TRBV11-1, the J call TRBJ2-3, with 9 bases that match TRBD1. V dropped 5 bases and J dropped 4; count of bases not matched to a gene: 10. This CDR3 contains 16 residues. CDR1 is SGHAT, CDR2 FQDESV, per germline (reference sequence). This chain's CDR3 is CASSHNTGGRADTQYF. Here the CDR3 DNA reads TGTGCCAGCAGCCACAATACAGGGGGCCGCGCAGATACGCAGTATTTT.

V usage is TRBV7-9 and J usage is TRBJ1-6, with TRBD1 matching over 8 bases. Germline lookup yields CDR1 SEHNR and CDR2 FQNEAQ (reference sequence). Trimming at V came to 3 bases and at J to 5 bases, leaving 9 bases not matched to a gene. The CDR3 has 17 amino acids. The CDR3 DNA follows: TGTGCCAGCAGCTTTACAGGGGGTCGTCCCCATAATTCACCCCTCCACTTT. This translates into CASSFTGGRPHNSPLHF. The full variable domain, in which reference TRBV7-9 and TRBJ1-6 provide the parts outside the CDR3, is DTGVSQNPRHKITKRGQNVTFRCDPISEHNRLYWYRQTLGQGPEFLTYFQNEAQLEKSRLLSDRFSAERPKGSFSTLEIQRTEQGDSAMYLCASSFTGGRPHNSPLHFGNGTRLTVT.

This clone was counted only a few times. This chain joins TRBV15 and TRBJ2-1; 8 nucleotides agree with TRBD2. CDR3 length: 16 residues. J lost 8 bases, V lost 0 bases, and 9 bases had no gene match. In germline, CDR1 is LNHNV, CDR2 YYDKDF (reference sequence). The CDR3 spells CATSRDQTGGPDEQFF. The CDR3 DNA reads TGTGCCACCAGCAGAGATCAAACGGGGGGGCCTGATGAGCAGTTCTTC. The full variable domain, in which reference TRBV15 and TRBJ2-1 provide the parts outside the CDR3, is DAMVIQNPRYQVTQFGKPVTLSCSQTLNHNVMYWYQQKSSQAPKLLFHYYDKDFNNEADTPDNFQSRRPNTSFCFLDIRSPGLGDTAMYLCATSRDQTGGPDEQFFGPGTRLTVL.